These 8 T cell receptor beta chains were all obtained from the same sample, sequenced in a study of radiation and T cells in renal cell carcinoma. Time point described: blood 4 weeks post-SBRT, at nephrectomy. Treatment reported: 15 Gy SBRT to primary tumor, nephrectomy 4 weeks later. Clones were read by immunoSEQ multiplex PCR, and TCRdb kept only the in-frame ones, dropping some. The data show 97,000 or so clones, roughly 82% seen once. The source material was blood, sampled from a patient whose treatment included radiotherapy and nephrectomy. The receptors come from a man aged 55 to 70 with renal cell carcinoma.

The rearrangement joins TRBV2 to TRBJ2-7; TRBD1 aligns across 10 bases. Per the germline V gene, CDR1 is SNHLY and CDR2 is FYNNEI. V dropped 5 bases and J dropped 1; count of bases not matched to a gene: 8. This CDR3 has 16 residues. The CDR3 DNA reads TGTGCCAGCAGTCTTTTTCCGGGACAGGGGTCCTACGAGCAGTACTTC. Encoded protein: CASSLFPGQGSYEQYF.

The gene calls are TRBV5-8 and TRBJ1-1; TRBD1 matches 12 bases. J lost 10 bases, V lost 4 bases, and 5 bases had no gene match. The germline V gene has CDR1 SGHTS and CDR2 YDEGEE. The CDR3 is 13 amino acids. CDR3 protein: CASSAGTGGRAFF. CDR3 coding DNA: TGTGCCAGCAGCGCCGGGACAGGGGGCAGAGCTTTCTTT.

V is TRBV7-2 and J is TRBJ1-1; D is uncertain. The CDR3 runs to 16 residues. CDR1 and CDR2 from the germline V gene are SGHTA and FQGNSA. Trimming took 2 bases from V and 0 from J, leaving 13 bases between them. The CDR3 sequence: CASSLIESFMNTEAFF. CDR3 DNA sequence: TGTGCCAGCAGCTTAATCGAAAGTTTTATGAACACTGAAGCTTTCTTT.

Only one count was recorded for this clone. The chain joins TRBV6-5 to TRBJ1-5, with D tentatively TRBD1 (5 bases). CDR3 length equals 13 residues. V lost 6 bases to trimming and J lost 4 bases, with 10 bases between them. The germline gives CDR1 MNHEY, CDR2 SVGAGI. CDR3 protein: CASRGDSNQPQHF. Here the CDR3 DNA reads TGTGCCAGCAGGGGGGACTCTAATCAGCCCCAGCATTTT.

This clone was recorded once. J is TRBJ2-3 and V is TRBV6-5; TRBD1 might be the D (7 bases). The CDR3 spans 16 residues. Trimming stripped 4 bases from V and 3 bases from J, with 17 bases between. Germline V CDR1 and CDR2: MNHEY, SVGAGI. CDR3 sequence: CASSSSQGGRTDTQYF. The CDR3 DNA is TGTGCCAGCAGTTCTTCCCAGGGGGGTAGGACAGATACGCAGTATTTT.

This chain's CDR3 is CASRGLATSNEQFF. The CDR3 DNA sequence: TGTGCCAGCAGGGGGTTAGCAACTAGCAATGAGCAGTTCTTC. The rearrangement joins TRBV2 to TRBJ2-1, with a weak D call TRBD2 (5 bases). The CDR3 runs 14 residues. Germline values: CDR1 SNHLY, CDR2 FYNNEI. The germline V and J ends were trimmed by 6 bases and 6 bases, with 15 bases remaining between them.

This clone showed up just a few times. The V and J genes are TRBV6-5 and TRBJ2-1; possibly TRBD1 for D (5 bases). Between the trimmed V and J ends, which lost 5 bases and 10 bases, there was a span of 9 bases. CDR1 and CDR2 (germline): MNHEY, SVGAGI. This CDR3 is built from 11 residues. CDR3 sequence (DNA): TGTGCCAGCAGTGGCCGGACAGAGCAGTTCTTC. Its protein product is CASSGRTEQFF.

The chain is built from TRBV18 and TRBJ1-1; D may be TRBD1 (6 bases). The CDR3 consists of 14 residues. Germline CDR1 and CDR2: KGHSH and LQKENI. The V and J ends lost 4 bases and 5 bases respectively, with 14 bases between them. In nucleotides, the CDR3 is TGTGCCAGCTCACTCGGGGGGCCGGGTACTGAAGCTTTCTTT. Encoded protein: CASSLGGPGTEAFF.